The 9 T cell receptor beta chains in this list originate from one sample, sequenced in a study of blood T cells in healthy people across ages. Primed by a sample-barcoded 5' primer and a J-beta primer mix, a second PCR proceeded for 7 to 11 cycles. TCRdb fed the 5' RACE reads into MiXCR, producing one record per CDR3 protein. Of approximately 850,000 distinct CDR3 sequences in the sample, 55% to 70% are singletons; the top ten hold about 20%. What was sequenced was blood. The receptor source for this set is a man aged 25 to 40 in good health.

This clonotype was detected only a few times. The chain uses TRBV2 and TRBJ2-5; 12 bases are a match to TRBD2. J lost 5 bases, V lost 9 bases, and 7 bases had no gene match. The CDR3 loop spans 14 amino acids. CDR1 is SNHLY, CDR2 FYNNEI, per germline. The CDR3 nucleotides are TGTGCCAGTAAGCCGGGACTAGCGGGCGAGACCCAGTACTTC. Translating it yields CASKPGLAGETQYF.

The chain joins TRBV11-2 to TRBJ2-7; D may be TRBD2 (6 bases). This CDR3 comprises 14 residues. V lost 4 bases to trimming and J lost 2 bases, with 12 bases between them. Per germline, CDR1 SGHAT and CDR2 FQNNGV. The CDR3 DNA reads as TGTGCCAGCAGCTGGGCTAGCGCGACCTACGAGCAGTACTTC. Protein: CASSWASATYEQYF.

This clonotype was detected once. The rearrangement uses TRBV20-1 and TRBJ2-1; no reliable D call. Germline V gene data show CDR1 as DFQATT and CDR2 as SNEGSKA (reference sequence). V dropped 2 bases and J dropped 3 bases, with 11 bases sitting between them. This CDR3 is built from 14 residues. The CDR3 bases are TGCAGTGCTAGAAGCGACTCGTACTACAATGAGCAGTTCTTC. Translating gives CSARSDSYYNEQFF.

The V call is TRBV20-1, the J call TRBJ2-5; 10 bases match TRBD1. The J call is uncertain, as TRBJ2-7 better fits the DNA end. Germline V lookup: CDR1 DFQATT, CDR2 SNEGSKA (reference sequence). This CDR3 is built from 13 residues. The CDR3 here is CSASSGQGYEQYF. The CDR3 DNA is TGCAGTGCTTCGTCGGGACAGGGGTACGAGCAGTACTTC.

The chain uses TRBV5-1 and TRBJ2-3; 8 nucleotides line up with TRBD2. This CDR3 spans 14 amino acids. The germline CDR1 and CDR2 sequences are SGHRS and YFSETQ. The J segment lost 3 bases and the V segment lost 4 bases, leaving 4 bases of the junction unmatched. The CDR3 spells CASSRGLDTDTQYF. DNA of the CDR3: TGCGCCAGCAGCAGGGGACTAGATACAGATACGCAGTATTTT. Filled out from reference TRBV5-1 and TRBJ2-3, the complete variable domain reads KAGVTQTPRYLIKTRGQQVTLSCSPISGHRSVSWYQQTPGQGLQFLFEYFSETQRNKGNFPGRFSGRQFSNSRSEMNVSTLELGDSALYLCASSRGLDTDTQYFGPGTRLTVL.

This clonotype has just a few counts. This sequence joins TRBV20-1 and TRBJ2-4; a weak D match, TRBD2 (6 bases). The germline V gene encodes CDR1 DFQATT and CDR2 SNEGSKA (reference sequence). The germline V and J ends were trimmed by 5 bases and 4 bases, with 18 bases remaining between them. The CDR3 spans 15 residues. This CDR3 reads CSALLGGTGKNIQYF. The CDR3 nucleotides are TGCAGTGCTCTGTTGGGGGGAACGGGGAAAAACATTCAGTACTTC.

This clonotype was counted a few times. The rearrangement joins TRBV27 to TRBJ2-2; D uncertain. V lost 5 bases to trimming and J lost 3 bases, with 7 bases between them. This CDR3 comprises 13 residues. In germline, CDR1 is MNHEY, CDR2 SMNVEV (reference sequence). The CDR3 DNA reads as TGTGCCAGCAGTCCCTCTTACACCGGGGAGCTGTTTTTT. Translated, it gives CASSPSYTGELFF.

V gene TRBV29-1 combines with J gene TRBJ2-5; TRBD2 is a possible D gene (6 bases). Germline CDR1 reads SQVTM; CDR2 reads ANQGSEA. Trimming removed 7 bases from V and 4 bases from J, with 19 bases in between. This CDR3 has 14 residues. CDR3 nucleotides: TGCAGCGCAACTCGGAGGGGTGGAGGAGAGACCCAGTACTTC. This codes for CSATRRGGGETQYF.

V and J are TRBV10-3 and TRBJ2-5, with TRBD2 matching 8 bases. V trimming: 4 bases; J trimming: 5 bases; junction bases outside the gene matches: 9. Germline CDR1 and CDR2: ENHRY and SYGVKD. The CDR3 runs 15 residues. CDR3 protein: CAISGEREFVETQYF. The CDR3 coding sequence is TGTGCCATCAGTGGAGAGCGGGAGTTTGTGGAGACCCAGTACTTC.